Given below is one T cell receptor (beta chain) in context. Its specificity is not known. PCR used 60 Vbeta primers and 13 Jbeta primers. Profiling relied on immunoSEQ multiplex PCR, and the TCRdb table lists in-frame clones only, not all of them. The sample lists fewer than 85,000 clones, about four fifths occurring once. Germline lookup yields CDR1 MGHRA and CDR2 YSYEKL. V lost 1 base, J lost 2 bases, and 13 bases lay in between. This CDR3 region has 16 residues. The data derive from a study of cytomegalovirus exposure and HLA in healthy donors. Study-wide findings and caveats: Within a later analysis, the majority of CMV-associated TCR beta chains appeared HLA-restricted. The authors later linked a missense DCLRE1C variant to TCR beta V- and J-gene trimming. It was about 180 TCR beta chains that were listed as cytomegalovirus-associated.

While unrecorded immune exposures were likely, the donors were nominally healthy when sampled. The receptor comes from a man aged 18 to 30 in good health and CMV-seropositive. V and J are TRBV4-1 and TRBJ2-3; D uncertain. Sequencing used PBMCs. The CDR3 DNA reads TGCGCCAGCAGCCAAGTAGAGGCGGCCTTCACAGATACGCAGTATTTT. As protein: CASSQVEAAFTDTQYF.